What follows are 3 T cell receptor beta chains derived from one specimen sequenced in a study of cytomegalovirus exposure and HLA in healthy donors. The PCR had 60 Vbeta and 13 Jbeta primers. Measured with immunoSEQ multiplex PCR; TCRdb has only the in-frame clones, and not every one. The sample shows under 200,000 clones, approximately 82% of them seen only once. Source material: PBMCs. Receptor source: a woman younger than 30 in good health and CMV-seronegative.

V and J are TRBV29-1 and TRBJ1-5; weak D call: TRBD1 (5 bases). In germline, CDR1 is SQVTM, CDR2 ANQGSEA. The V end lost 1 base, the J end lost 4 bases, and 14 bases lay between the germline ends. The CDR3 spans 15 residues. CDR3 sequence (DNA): TGCAGCGTTGAAGTTGGGGGGGGTTGGAATCAGCCCCAGCATTTT. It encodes CSVEVGGGWNQPQHF.

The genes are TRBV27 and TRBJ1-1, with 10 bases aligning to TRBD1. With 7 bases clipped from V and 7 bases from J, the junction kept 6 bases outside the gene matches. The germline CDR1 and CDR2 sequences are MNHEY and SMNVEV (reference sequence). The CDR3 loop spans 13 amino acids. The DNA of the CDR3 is TGTGCCAGCAACCGACAGGGGGCGAGTGAAGCTTTCTTT. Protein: CASNRQGASEAFF.

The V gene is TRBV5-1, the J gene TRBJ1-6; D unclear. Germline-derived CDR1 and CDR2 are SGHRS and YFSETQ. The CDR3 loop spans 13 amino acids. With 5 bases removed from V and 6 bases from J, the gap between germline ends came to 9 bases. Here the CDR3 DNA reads TGCGCCAGCAGTGTACTTGGTAATTCACCCCTCCACTTT. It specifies CASSVLGNSPLHF. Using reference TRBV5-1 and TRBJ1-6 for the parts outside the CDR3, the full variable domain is KAGVTQTPRYLIKTRGQQVTLSCSPISGHRSVSWYQQTPGQGLQFLFEYFSETQRNKGNFPGRFSGRQFSNSRSEMNVSTLELGDSALYLCASSVLGNSPLHFGNGTRLTVT.